Below, one T cell receptor (beta chain) is given with its context. The antigen is undetermined. Method: immunoSEQ multiplex PCR; TCRdb's copy keeps in-frame clones and lacks some. The sample shows some 2.1 million clones, just over 90% of them seen only once. The data derive from a study of shared clonotypes between healthy human individuals. Across the study: The donor group consisted of two women and three men, aged 18 to 49. Study conclusions and caveats: Relative to memory subsets, naive subsets generally showed larger estimated richness. Non-shared clonotypes had lower generation probabilities than those shared by all four donors.

CD45RO-negative, CCR7-positively selected cells formed the naive CD8 fraction, excluding terminally differentiated effector memory CD45RA+ cells. The sequenced material came from naive CD8+ T cells from PBMCs. The receptor comes from a man aged 18-30 years in good health. Some clones in this sample may be carry-over from other donors' samples.

CDR3 sequence: CASLNAGLDEKLFF. In DNA, the CDR3 is TGTGCCAGCCTCAACGCGGGGTTAGATGAAAAACTGTTTTTT. The V call is TRBV11-2, the J call TRBJ1-4; no reliable D call. V dropped 8 bases and J dropped 6 bases, with 16 bases sitting between them. CDR1 is SGHAT, CDR2 FQNNGV, per germline. CDR3 size: 14 residues.